The next 17 T cell receptor beta chains were all read from a single sample in a study of blood T cell repertoires in COVID-19. The method was immunoSEQ multiplex PCR; TCRdb's version includes in-frame clones alone and lacks a portion of them. The sample contains 200,000 to 300,000 clones, approximately 86% of which appear only once. Material: peripheral blood. Receptor source: a human donor in a cohort sampled during active COVID-19.

This chain joins TRBV5-4 and TRBJ1-2, with D unresolved. Germline CDR1 is SGHNT and CDR2 is YYREEE (reference sequence). The V end lost 2 bases, the J end lost 5 bases, and 13 bases lay between the germline ends. There are 14 residues in the CDR3. CDR3 sequence reads: CASSLETVRYGYTF. In nucleotides, the CDR3 is TGTGCCAGCAGCTTAGAAACGGTTCGTTATGGCTACACCTTC.

The chain has TRBV6-5 and TRBJ1-1, with 9 bases identical to TRBD1. There are 12 residues in the CDR3. Germline loops: CDR1 MNHEY, CDR2 SVGAGI. The ends lost 7 bases at V and 7 bases at J; junction bases unmatched: 4. CDR3 sequence (DNA): TGTGCCAGCAAAGGGGACAGGGTTGAAGCTTTCTTT. Residues: CASKGDRVEAFF.

The rearrangement links TRBV5-1 to TRBJ2-5; 9 bases agree with TRBD1. The length of the CDR3 is 14 residues. CDR1 is SGHRS, CDR2 YFSETQ, per germline. V shed 4 bases, J shed 4 bases, and the junction held 5 bases outside the gene matches. Written as DNA, the CDR3 is TGCGCCAGCAGCAGGGGACAGGGTGTAGAGACCCAGTACTTC. Its translation: CASSRGQGVETQYF.

This clone was detected only a few times. At the DNA level, this CDR3 is encoded by other sequences in the same sample as well. This chain uses TRBV7-2 with TRBJ2-7; 7 bases are a match to TRBD1. This CDR3 comprises 14 residues. J was trimmed by 5 bases and V by 3 bases; bases with no gene match: 7. Germline CDR1 is SGHTA and CDR2 is FQGNSA. DNA for the CDR3: TGTGCCAGCAGCTTTACCGAGACAGGGCACGAGCAGTACTTC. This sequence encodes CASSFTETGHEQYF.

The CDR3 protein is CASSLAGAVTGELFF. CDR3 nucleotide sequence: TGTGCCAGCAGCCTCGCAGGGGCGGTCACCGGGGAGCTGTTTTTT. This sequence joins TRBV11-2 and TRBJ2-2, with D possibly being TRBD1 (6 bases). CDR3 size: 15 residues. Deletions cut 5 bases from V and 4 bases from J, with 14 bases between. In germline, CDR1 is SGHAT, CDR2 FQNNGV.

The V gene is TRBV2, the J gene TRBJ1-1; D is unclear. V was clipped by 7 bases and J by 1 base, with 10 bases between them. Germline V gives CDR1 SNHLY, CDR2 FYNNEI. The CDR3 is 13 residues long. The CDR3 DNA reads TGTGCCAGCACCGCTACAGCGAACACTGAAGCTTTCTTT. Its translation is CASTATANTEAFF.

J is TRBJ2-7 and V is TRBV7-9, with 8 nucleotides matching TRBD1. V lost 4 bases to trimming and J lost 5 bases; unmatched junction nucleotides: 7. The CDR3 runs to 14 residues. Germline loops: CDR1 SEHNR, CDR2 FQNEAQ (reference sequence). As DNA, the CDR3 is TGTGCCAGCAGCTGGGACAGGCCGGGGGACGAGCAGTACTTC. Translation gives CASSWDRPGDEQYF.

This chain uses TRBV6-5 with TRBJ1-2; the match to TRBD1 covers 10 bases. The V gene's germline CDR1 is MNHEY and CDR2 SVGAGI. CDR3 length: 13 residues. V shed 6 bases, J shed 5 bases, and the junction held 3 bases outside the gene matches. The CDR3 DNA sequence: TGTGCCAGCAGGAGGGGACAGGGGTATGGCTACACCTTC. Its protein is CASRRGQGYGYTF.

The chain recombines TRBV10-3 with TRBJ2-7, with 9 nucleotides matching TRBD1. CDR3 length: 15 amino acids. Trimming took 6 bases from V and 0 from J; bases not matched to a gene: 6. CDR1 and CDR2 (germline): ENHRY, SYGVKD. The CDR3 reads CAISPGTGYSYEQYF. The CDR3 DNA is TGTGCCATCAGCCCCGGGACAGGGTACTCCTACGAGCAGTACTTC.

This clone is a singleton in its sample. This chain joins TRBV7-9 and TRBJ2-7, with 7 nucleotides matching TRBD2. Germline trimming cut 5 bases from V and 6 bases from J; bases unmatched to any gene: 4. The germline V gene encodes CDR1 SEHNR and CDR2 FQNEAQ (reference sequence). The CDR3 runs to 12 residues. The CDR3 sequence: CASSPAGFEQYF. The CDR3 coding sequence is TGTGCCAGCAGCCCAGCGGGGTTCGAGCAGTACTTC.

The chain employs TRBV6-5 and TRBJ2-4; D ambiguous. Germline CDR1 reads MNHEY; CDR2 reads SVGAGI. The CDR3 loop spans 13 amino acids. V lost 3 bases and J lost 10, with 13 bases in between. The chain's CDR3 is CASSYNSISIQYF. CDR3 bases: TGTGCCAGCAGTTATAACTCCATTTCTATTCAGTACTTC.

The J gene is TRBJ1-5, the V gene TRBV19; D is undetermined. CDR1 is LNHDA, CDR2 SQIVND, per germline (reference sequence). This CDR3 spans 15 amino acids. V lost 0 bases, J lost 3 bases, and 9 bases lay in between. The CDR3 nucleotides read TGTGCCAGTAGTATAGAGGAGGCCCCCAATCAGCCCCAGCATTTT. Encoded protein: CASSIEEAPNQPQHF.

The sample holds one count of this clone. The chain combines TRBV6-6 with TRBJ2-5; the match to TRBD1 covers 12 bases. V lost 5 bases, J lost 3 bases, and 10 bases stayed unmatched. Germline assignment: CDR1 MNHNY and CDR2 SVGAGI (reference sequence). This CDR3 has 17 residues. CDR3 amino acids: CASSPPKGQGAKETQYF. The CDR3 region has the DNA TGTGCCAGCAGTCCCCCGAAGGGACAGGGGGCGAAAGAGACCCAGTACTTC.

This chain joins TRBV19 and TRBJ1-2; TRBD1 aligns across 8 bases. Losses at the gene ends were 5 bases for V and 4 bases for J; bases not matched to a gene: 9. The CDR3 sequence is 15 residues long. Germline loops: CDR1 LNHDA, CDR2 SQIVND (reference sequence). The CDR3 DNA sequence: TGTGCCAGTAGTCCCCGGGCAGGGGGCGTCTATGGCTACACCTTC. Amino acids: CASSPRAGGVYGYTF.

Here the CDR3 DNA reads TGTGCCAGTAACAGGGTTTCCTACGAGCAGTACTTC. It is translated as CASNRVSYEQYF. The chain recombines TRBV2 with TRBJ2-7; tentatively, D is TRBD1 (6 bases). The germline V gene encodes CDR1 SNHLY and CDR2 FYNNEI. V shed 9 bases and J shed 1 base, with 10 bases lying between them. This CDR3 region has 12 residues.

The rearrangement links TRBV19 to TRBJ2-7, with D tentatively TRBD2 (5 bases). V was trimmed by 5 bases and J by 3 bases, leaving 11 bases between them. The CDR3 consists of 13 residues. Per the germline V gene, CDR1 is LNHDA and CDR2 is SQIVND (reference sequence). CDR3 sequence: CASSVTRSYEQYF. CDR3 sequence (DNA): TGTGCCAGTAGTGTCACTAGGAGCTACGAGCAGTACTTC.

This sequence joins TRBV10-3 and TRBJ1-3; 7 bases are shared with TRBD1. Germline V gives CDR1 ENHRY, CDR2 SYGVKD. V shed 2 bases, J shed 6 bases, and the junction held 7 bases outside the gene matches. This CDR3 spans 15 amino acids. The CDR3 sequence is CAISEATGLVNTIYF. The CDR3 DNA reads TGTGCCATCAGTGAGGCGACAGGGCTTGTAAACACCATATATTTT.